The T cell receptor beta chain under discussion was sequenced for a study of OX40 agonist ivuxolimab in advanced cancers. Method: immunoSEQ multiplex PCR; TCRdb's copy keeps in-frame clones and lacks some. The top ten hold 2.6% of the sample, which has 45,000 or so clones, about 79% seen once. The CDR3 has 14 amino acids. Losses at the gene ends were 5 bases for V and 3 bases for J; bases not matched to a gene: 4. Germline-derived CDR1 and CDR2 are SQVTM and ANQGSEA. The V call is TRBV29-1, the J call TRBJ1-3, with TRBD1 identical over 10 bases. The sequence came from an adult with an advanced solid tumor such as melanoma, head and neck, liver or kidney cancer. The sequencing here drew on CD4+ or CD8+ T cells sorted from blood, taken in a trial of the OX40 agonist ivuxolimab. CDR3 in amino acids: CSVSGTGDGNTIYF. DNA of the CDR3: TGCAGCGTTTCCGGGACAGGGGATGGAAACACCATATATTTT.